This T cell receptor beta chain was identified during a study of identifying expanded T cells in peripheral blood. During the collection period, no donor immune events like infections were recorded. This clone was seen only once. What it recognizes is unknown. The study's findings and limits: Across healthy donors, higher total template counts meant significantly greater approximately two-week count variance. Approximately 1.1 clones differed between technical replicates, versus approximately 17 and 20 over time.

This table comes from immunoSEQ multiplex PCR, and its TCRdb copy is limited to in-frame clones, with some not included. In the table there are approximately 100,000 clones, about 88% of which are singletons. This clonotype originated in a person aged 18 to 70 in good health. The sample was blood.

CDR3 protein: CASSSQNGLAGGCWDTGELFF. CDR3 DNA sequence: TGTGCCAGCAGCTCTCAAAACGGACTAGCGGGAGGGTGTTGGGACACCGGGGAGCTGTTTTTT. The V gene is TRBV21-1, the J gene TRBJ2-2; the table's D call of TRBD2 was not tested on the DNA. TRBV21-1 is marked as a pseudogene. CDR3 length equals 21 residues.